A single sample gave rise to the 13 T cell receptor beta chains below, sequenced in a study of Graves' ophthalmopathy and Graves' hyperthyroidism. Using RNA transcripts, the TCR beta CDR3 regions were amplified. The authors performed first-round RT-PCR with HTBI primers and then a second-round multiplex PCR. MiXCR, run by TCRdb on the multiplex PCR reads, gives a single entry per CDR3 protein. The table includes about 740,000 distinct CDR3 sequences, around 40% detected once. Input material: peripheral blood. These TCRs come from an adult man with Graves' ophthalmopathy.

This clonotype was seen a handful of times. The rearrangement joins TRBV7-2 to TRBJ1-2; possible D gene TRBD1, 5 bases. V was clipped by 1 base and J by 4 bases, with 16 bases between them. The CDR3 covers 16 residues. Germline V lookup: CDR1 SGHTA, CDR2 FQGNSA. CDR3 residues: CASSLDGARSLYGYTF. The DNA of the CDR3 is TGTGCCAGCAGCTTAGATGGGGCACGAAGTCTCTATGGCTACACCTTC.

This clonotype was recorded only once. Lacking the conserved final phenylalanine or tryptophan, this CDR3 likely reflects a read error. It is unclear where the CDR3 begins or ends on the DNA, so no DNA is shown, and the CDR3 is as TCRdb lists it. Here the CDR3 reads CATSRGGDFY. This chain connects TRBV15 to TRBJ1-1; the table's D call, TRBD1, was not checked against the DNA. Termini included, the CDR3 measures 10 amino acids. CDR1 is LNHNV and CDR2 is YYDKDF in the germline V gene (reference sequence).

Notes on this clonotype: This clone may be a read error of a much larger clone one base away. V and J are TRBV10-2 and TRBJ2-7; TRBD2 might be the D (5 bases). CDR3 length equals 12 residues. CDR1 and CDR2 (germline): WSHSY, SAAADI. In DNA form, the CDR3 reads TGTGCCACCAGCGGTGAAGGTGACGAGCAGTACTTC. This codes for CATSGEGDEQYF.

This clonotype was seen many times. The chain carries TRBV10-2 and TRBJ1-1, with a possible D match to TRBD1 (6 bases). CDR1 is WSHSY, CDR2 SAAADI, per germline. V dropped 3 bases and J dropped 1 base, with 12 bases sitting between them. The CDR3 runs to 15 residues. CDR3 bases: TGCGCCAGCAGTGACCATCCGGGACAGAACACTGAAGCTTTCTTT. Its protein product is CASSDHPGQNTEAFF.

This clonotype was seen ten or more times. This chain joins TRBV10-1 and TRBJ2-7, with a weak D call TRBD1 (5 bases). Germline V gene sequence: CDR1 WNHNN, CDR2 SYGVQD (reference sequence). Trimming pared 4 bases from V and 7 bases from J, leaving 14 bases between. This CDR3 region has 13 residues. The CDR3 nucleotides read TGCGCCAGCAGTGTTACCACAGGATCGGAGCAGTACTTC. This translates into CASSVTTGSEQYF.

This chain links TRBV4-3 with TRBJ1-2; the D is unclear. Trimming pared 3 bases from V and 3 bases from J, leaving 14 bases between. Germline-derived CDR1 and CDR2 are LGHNA and YSLEER. CDR3 length: 15 residues. The CDR3 loop is CASSQLSNGHYGYTF. The DNA of the CDR3 is TGCGCCAGCAGCCAGCTTTCGAACGGACACTATGGCTACACCTTC.

The J gene is TRBJ2-7, the V gene TRBV20-1, with a possible D match to TRBD2 (6 bases). CDR1 DFQATT and CDR2 SNEGSKA come from the germline V gene (reference sequence). With 3 bases removed from V and 0 bases from J, the gap between germline ends came to 12 bases. This CDR3 comprises 14 residues. Here the CDR3 DNA reads TGCAGTGCTAGGGGGGGTGGGGACTCCTACGAGCAGTACTTC. It encodes CSARGGGDSYEQYF.

This clonotype was picked up many times. For the CDR3, the DNA is TGTGCCAGTAGTATCCAGGGAATGCGTCAGCCCCAGCATTTT. This gives the protein CASSIQGMRQPQHF. The rearrangement uses TRBV19 and TRBJ1-5; perhaps TRBD1 as D (5 bases). CDR1 is LNHDA and CDR2 is SQIVND in the germline V gene (reference sequence). Trimming removed 3 bases from V and 6 bases from J, with 12 bases in between. The CDR3 has 14 amino acids.

V usage is TRBV10-3 and J usage is TRBJ2-7; D is unresolved. V was trimmed by 6 bases and J by 2 bases, leaving 11 bases between them. CDR1 and CDR2 (germline): ENHRY, SYGVKD. This CDR3 region has 13 residues. The CDR3 is CAIRERPTYEQYF. The CDR3 DNA reads as TGTGCCATCAGAGAGCGACCTACCTACGAGCAGTACTTC.

CDR3 coding DNA: TGTGCCAGTAGTATTAGGACAGGGTCTAACCTCGGGGAGCTGTTTTTT. This codes for CASSIRTGSNLGELFF. The chain employs TRBV19 and TRBJ2-2; 8 nucleotides agree with TRBD1. This CDR3 is built from 16 residues. Germline V gene data show CDR1 as LNHDA and CDR2 as SQIVND (reference sequence). J was trimmed by 7 bases and V by 3 bases; bases with no gene match: 10.

V usage is TRBV29-1 and J usage is TRBJ2-2; weak D call: TRBD1 (6 bases). Germline assignment: CDR1 SQVTM and CDR2 ANQGSEA. With 4 bases removed from V and 1 base from J, the gap between germline ends came to 16 bases. The CDR3 has 16 residues. The CDR3 DNA is TGCAGCGTTGGAGGGGTCGGCAGGGGGAACACCGGGGAGCTGTTTTTT. As protein: CSVGGVGRGNTGELFF.

This clonotype was seen many times. The chain links TRBV29-1 to TRBJ1-4, with 7 nucleotides matching TRBD1. Germline V lookup: CDR1 SQVTM, CDR2 ANQGSEA. Germline trimming cut 3 bases from V and 5 bases from J; bases unmatched to any gene: 3. The CDR3 is made up of 13 amino acids. The CDR3 is CSVDETGNEKLFF. CDR3 bases: TGCAGCGTTGATGAGACAGGGAATGAAAAACTGTTTTTT.

This clonotype was seen many times. This chain joins TRBV24-1 and TRBJ2-2, with D unresolved. Germline CDR1 KGHDR, CDR2 SFDVKD. The CDR3 totals 13 residues. V was pared by 9 bases and J by 2 bases, with 9 bases between. CDR3 DNA sequence: TGTGCCACCTCGACCGCTAACACCGGGGAGCTGTTTTTT. This translates into CATSTANTGELFF.